These T cell receptor beta chains were read from a single sample in a study of shared clonotypes between healthy human individuals. TCRdb's copy holds only in-frame clones and misses some; the assay was immunoSEQ multiplex PCR. The data show about 2.1 million clones, with around 93% seen just once and approximately 1.6% held by the top ten. The specimen sequenced was naive CD8+ T cells from PBMCs. These receptors were obtained from a young man in good health. Some clones in this sample may be carry-over from other donors' samples. CDR3s include the opening cysteine and the closing phenylalanine or tryptophan. D genes are given only for firm matches. The size entry is marked missing in some rows and otherwise reads once, few, many or a size class.

len,d_gene,j_gene,v_gene,abundance,CDR3nt,CDR3aa
16,TRBD2,TRBJ2-3,TRBV7-6,-,TGTGCCAGCAGCCCCCGTCGGGAGGGGAAGGAGGATACGCAGTATTTT,CASSPRREGKEDTQYF
17,TRBD2,TRBJ2-1,TRBV11-2,-,TGTGCCAGCAGCTCGGGCCTCTGGACTAGCGGGAGAGATGAGCAGTTCTTC,CASSSGLWTSGRDEQFF
15,-,TRBJ2-2,TRBV28,-,TGTGCCAGCAGCCACCCCAGCGAGGGGACCGGGGAGCTGTTTTTT,CASSHPSEGTGELFF
16,TRBD2,TRBJ2-2,TRBV11-1,-,TGTGCCAGCAGCGGACGACTAGCGGATGGCACCGGGGAGCTGTTTTTT,CASSGRLADGTGELFF
16,TRBD2,TRBJ2-7,TRBV4-2,-,TGTGCCAGCAGCCAAGATGGGCTGTTAGCGGGGATTCAGCAGTACTTC,CASSQDGLLAGIQQYF
17,-,TRBJ2-4,TRBV9,-,TGTGCCAGCAGCGTAGTGGATGGGCCCGTGTCATGGAACATTCAGTACTTC,CASSVVDGPVSWNIQYF
15,-,TRBJ2-7,TRBV23-1,-,TGCGCCAGCAGTCACACCTACACAGGGTCCCACGAGCAGTACTTC,CASSHTYTGSHEQYF
13,-,TRBJ1-4,TRBV2,few,TGTGCCAGCAGTAAATCAGGGAATGAAAAACTGTTTTTT,CASSKSGNEKLFF
13,-,TRBJ1-4,TRBV19,-,TGTGCCGCCAGCGGGACGGTAAATGAAAAACTGTTTTTT,CAASGTVNEKLFF
15,TRBD2,TRBJ2-7,TRBV9,-,TGTGCCAGCAGCGTCTCGATAGCGGGGGCCTACGAGCAGTACTTC,CASSVSIAGAYEQYF
16,-,TRBJ2-3,TRBV4-1,-,TGCGCCAGCAGCCGAGGACGCGGGACTAGCACAGATACGCAGTATTTT,CASSRGRGTSTDTQYF
15,TRBD1,TRBJ1-3,TRBV29-1,-,TGCAGCGTTGAAACCCAGGGGGGCTCTGGAAACACCATATATTTT,CSVETQGGSGNTIYF
15,-,TRBJ2-3,TRBV9,-,TGTGCCAGCGGGACGGGGCGGGGTAGGCCAGATACGCAGTATTTT,CASGTGRGRPDTQYF
16,-,TRBJ2-6,TRBV7-6,-,TGTGCCAGCAGCTTGGGCTCCCCCTCTGGGGCCAACGTCCTGACTTTC,CASSLGSPSGANVLTF
16,TRBD1,TRBJ2-7,TRBV18,-,TGTGCCAGCTCACCACCGAAGGGGGCGAGCTCCTACGAGCAGTACTTC,CASSPPKGASSYEQYF
13,-,TRBJ1-1,TRBV6-5,once,TGTGCCAGCCGCCTTGGAAGGGGTACTGAAGCTTTCTTT,CASRLGRGTEAFF
15,TRBD1,TRBJ1-3,TRBV4-1,once,TGCGCCAGCAGCCAAGACAGGGGGACTGGAAACACCATATATTTT,CASSQDRGTGNTIYF
20,TRBD1,TRBJ2-6,TRBV12-5,-,TGTGCTAGTGGTTTTAATATCAGGGGGCACCTTCTCTCTGGGGCCAACGTCCTGACTTTC,CASGFNIRGHLLSGANVLTF
15,-,TRBJ2-7,TRBV7-6,-,TGTGCCAGCAGCCCCGAAAAAACCTTATCCTACGAGCAGTACTTC,CASSPEKTLSYEQYF
15,TRBD1,TRBJ1-4,TRBV7-8,-,TGTGCCAGCAGCGAGGGGGCAGGGGTATCTGAAAAACTGTTTTTT,CASSEGAGVSEKLFF
15,TRBD2,TRBJ2-7,TRBV28,-,TGTGCCAGCAGTGATACTAGCGGGGTCTCCTACGAGCAGTACTTC,CASSDTSGVSYEQYF
19,-,TRBJ2-6,TRBV4-1,-,TGCGCCAGCAGCCCGACAAAGGGGGGAGGCTCCTCTGGGGCCAACGTCCTGACTTTC,CASSPTKGGGSSGANVLTF
10,-,TRBJ2-1,TRBV29-1,once,TGCAGCGTTGGTGGGGGACTGTGGTTCTTC,CSVGGGLWFF
15,-,TRBJ2-7,TRBV28,-,TGTGCCAGCACCCCCGCGGCAGCAAACTCCTACGAGCAGTACTTC,CASTPAAANSYEQYF
16,TRBD2,TRBJ2-1,TRBV6-5,-,TGTGCCAGCAGTTACGGGACTAGCGGGAGCGGCAATGAGCAGTTCTTC,CASSYGTSGSGNEQFF
16,-,TRBJ1-5,TRBV4-3,once,TGCGCCAGCAGCCAAGATTCAACCAGTCGCAATCAGCCCCAGCATTTT,CASSQDSTSRNQPQHF
16,TRBD2,TRBJ2-1,TRBV7-9,-,TGTGCCAGCAGCCAGGCGGCTAGCGGGTCATACAATGAGCAGTTCTTC,CASSQAASGSYNEQFF
14,-,TRBJ2-2,TRBV4-2,once,TGTGCCAGCAGCCAAGCGGGGAACACCGGGGAGCTGTTTTTT,CASSQAGNTGELFF
15,-,TRBJ2-6,TRBV19,-,TGTGCCAGTAGTATCCGAGGGGACGGGGCCAACGTCCTGACTTTC,CASSIRGDGANVLTF
12,-,TRBJ2-5,TRBV6-5,-,TGTGCCGCGGGGCACCCTCGGCAGACCCAGTACTTC,CAAGHPRQTQYF
13,-,TRBJ2-2,TRBV28,-,TGTGCCAGCAGTTTCCGGGGTACCGGGGAGCTGTTTTTT,CASSFRGTGELFF
15,-,TRBJ2-3,TRBV14,-,TGTGCCAGCAGCCAAGAGGCCGAAAGCACAGATACGCAGTATTTT,CASSQEAESTDTQYF
13,-,TRBJ1-2,TRBV2,-,TGTGCCAGCAGTATCGATCGGGACTATGGCTACACCTTC,CASSIDRDYGYTF
13,-,TRBJ2-1,TRBV7-7,-,TGTGCCAGCAGCCCCGATAGGGGTAATGAGCAGTTCTTC,CASSPDRGNEQFF
14,-,TRBJ2-7,TRBV19,-,TGTGCCAGTAGTCCGCGGGACTCGACCTACGAGCAGTACTTC,CASSPRDSTYEQYF
15,TRBD1,TRBJ2-1,TRBV28,-,TGTGCCAGCAGTTCCCGGGACAGCCCCGACAATGAGCAGTTCTTC,CASSSRDSPDNEQFF
17,TRBD1,TRBJ1-3,TRBV4-1,-,TGCGCCAGCAGCCAAGGGTCGGGACAGTTCTCTGGAAACACCATATATTTT,CASSQGSGQFSGNTIYF
14,TRBD2,TRBJ2-1,TRBV6-1,-,TGTGCCAGCAGACGCGGGGGGGCAAACAATGAGCAGTTCTTC,CASRRGGANNEQFF
13,-,TRBJ2-7,TRBV11-2,-,TGTGCCAGCAGCTTAGGGCCAGGCTACGAGCAGTACTTC,CASSLGPGYEQYF
15,TRBD2,TRBJ2-3,TRBV11-2,-,TGTGCCAGCAGCTTAAGCGGGAGGGCCGAAGATACGCAGTATTTT,CASSLSGRAEDTQYF
15,TRBD1,TRBJ1-1,TRBV4-3,-,TGCGCCAGCAGCCCAGGGACAGGGGGAAACACTGAAGCTTTCTTT,CASSPGTGGNTEAFF
15,TRBD2,TRBJ2-1,TRBV28,-,TGTGCCAGCAGAGGACTAGTCCGCTCCTACAATGAGCAGTTCTTC,CASRGLVRSYNEQFF
16,-,TRBJ2-2,TRBV7-2,-,TGTGCCAGCAGCTTAGTCCCGGGATTCTCGGGCGGGGAGCTGTTTTTT,CASSLVPGFSGGELFF
16,TRBD2,TRBJ2-7,TRBV5-1,-,TGCGCCAGCAGCTTTGGGGTCCTAGCGGGCACCTACGAGCAGTACTTC,CASSFGVLAGTYEQYF
13,TRBD1,TRBJ1-2,TRBV2,-,TGTGCCAGTCAAGACAGGGGTTGGTGGGGCTACACCTTC,CASQDRGWWGYTF
15,-,TRBJ2-3,TRBV7-9,-,TGTGCCAGCAGCCCCGGGACCCACTATGCAGATACGCAGTATTTT,CASSPGTHYADTQYF
16,TRBD1,TRBJ1-2,TRBV27,-,TGTGCCAGCAGTTTGGGGACAGGGGGCGGTAGATATGGCTACACCTTC,CASSLGTGGGRYGYTF
14,TRBD1,TRBJ2-7,TRBV19,-,TGTGCCAGTAGCGTGACAGGGGGGCTACGCGAGCAGTACTTC,CASSVTGGLREQYF
15,TRBD1,TRBJ2-7,TRBV5-1,-,TGCGCCAGCAGCAAGGGGACAGTTTCGTCCTACGAGCAGTACTTC,CASSKGTVSSYEQYF
16,-,TRBJ2-3,TRBV27,-,TGTGCCAGCAGTTTAGTGTTCAGGGGCGTCCTGGATACGCAGTATTTT,CASSLVFRGVLDTQYF
14,-,TRBJ2-1,TRBV12-5,once,TGTGCTAGTAGTCCAGGAGGCTCCTACAATGAGCAGTTCTTC,CASSPGGSYNEQFF
15,TRBD2,TRBJ2-3,TRBV7-3,-,TGTGCCAGCAGCTTAAGTAGCGGGTTGGCAGATACGCAGTATTTT,CASSLSSGLADTQYF
15,-,TRBJ2-5,TRBV6-1,-,TGTGCCAGCAGTCCCGGGACACAGACCGGCGAGACCCAGTACTTC,CASSPGTQTGETQYF
15,-,TRBJ2-2,TRBV10-3,-,TGTGCCATCAGTGATGAATACTCGCGCGCCGGGGAGCTGTTTTTT,CAISDEYSRAGELFF
15,TRBD2,TRBJ2-1,TRBV28,once,TGTGCCAGCAGTCCTAGCGGGAGGCCCTACAATGAGCAGTTCTTC,CASSPSGRPYNEQFF
19,-,TRBJ1-2,TRBV4-3,-,TGCGCCAGCAGCCAAGATCTTTTAGTCCGGCCACAAGCGGGCTATGGCTACACCTTC,CASSQDLLVRPQAGYGYTF
17,TRBD2,TRBJ2-3,TRBV5-3,-,TGTGCCAGAAGCTTCCTGACTAGCGGGAGTGGCACAGATACGCAGTATTTT,CARSFLTSGSGTDTQYF
17,TRBD2,TRBJ2-3,TRBV4-1,-,TGCGCCAGCAGCCAAGTCACTAGCGGGAGTATCACAGATACGCAGTATTTT,CASSQVTSGSITDTQYF
14,-,TRBJ2-7,TRBV7-9,-,TGTGCCAGCAGCCACCAAAGTAGTCCTTACGAGCAGTACTTC,CASSHQSSPYEQYF
17,TRBD2,TRBJ2-1,TRBV28,once,TGTGCCAGCAGTTTATTGTCGCGGGAGGACTTCTACAATGAGCAGTTCTTC,CASSLLSREDFYNEQFF